This T cell receptor (beta chain) was identified in a study of vaccination effects on CD4 cells after COVID-19 (dated by TCRdb to about 2022). As for the study more broadly: Participants received two doses of either the BNT162b2 or the mRNA-1273 mRNA SARS-CoV-2 vaccine. Cultures from other donors in the study were sequenced with the Oncomine TCR Beta short-read assay on an Illumina iSeq 100. Altogether, roughly 10 COVID-19 convalescent patients and 4 SARS-CoV-2-naive healthy vaccine recipients made up the full study. In both COVID-19 convalescent patients and infection-naive vaccine recipients, the study compared SARS-CoV-2 spike-specific CD4+ TCR repertoires from before mRNA vaccination with those from after it.

The ViraFEST assay stimulated PBMC with viral peptide pools and then used TCR sequencing to identify antigen-specific CD4+ T cell clonotypes by expansion. After around eleven days of culture, CD4+ T cells were isolated with the EasySep CD4+ T cell isolation kit. The absence of prior SARS-CoV-2 infection in healthy vaccine recipients was confirmed by negative nucleocapsid antibodies before and after vaccination. Each well held two million PBMC cultured in IMDM containing roughly 5% human AB serum, approximately 10 IU/ml IL-2 and gentamicin, along with approximately 10 ug/ml peptides. On days 3 and 7, half of the culture medium was replaced with fresh IL-2-containing medium. Each peptide stimulation condition was cultured in triplicate wells unless otherwise noted. Using Ficoll-Paque Plus gradient centrifugation, PBMC were separated from whole blood and then either used fresh or cryopreserved at -140C. The spike proteins of SARS-CoV-2 and of the common cold coronaviruses HCoV-NL63, HCoV-OC43 and HCoV-229E were spanned by overlapping peptide pools. Genomic DNA was extracted from cultured CD4+ T cells with the QIAamp micro DNA kit.

CDR1 is given as MNHEY and CDR2 as SVGAGI, both from the germline V gene. The CDR3 covers 16 residues, taking in both the cysteine and the phenylalanine. Here the CDR3 DNA is all that survives: 48 bases in frame from base 1. Remarks on this clone: Its antigen specificity is not known. One end of the junction is discordant with germline, which a read error may explain.

Results the study describes overall, beyond this receptor: In healthy vaccine recipients, vaccine-induced clones were almost all SARS-CoV-2 mono-reactive, with only 1 of 255 being cross-reactive with common cold coronaviruses. Only a small number of convalescent patients were included, and no early post-infection timepoints were available, which limited the study. At late post-vaccination timepoints, both infection-induced and vaccine-induced clones showed marked clonal contraction, consistent with waning T cell responses.

The receptor library was made with the immunoSEQ multiplex PCR assay. DNA from the CD4+ T cells that had been cultured and isolated underwent TCR beta CDR3 sequencing. The published analysis was carried out like this. The analysis removed non-productive TCR sequences, trimmed reads to the CDR3 region, and retained only CDR3s that were 7 or more amino acids long. Antigen-specific clonotypes were identified with the MANAFEST web app by comparing expansion in peptide wells against reference cultures. To be called positive, a clone needed expansion at FDR<0.05 compared with the reference and with all other wells, an odds ratio greater than 5, and a frequency greater than 0.1% in two replicate wells. Clonotypes significantly expanded in SARS-CoV-2 spike wells and in at least one common cold coronavirus spike condition were defined as cross-reactive. Levenshtein distance calculated with the stringdist R package was used to assess CDR3 similarity, and unrooted trees were constructed with ape in R 3.6.1. As stored in TCRdb, this immuneACCESS dataset retains in-frame rearrangements with V and J assigned. A fraction of the clones does not appear; measured against another copy, unresolved V genes explain less than half of the discrepancy, and the remainder lacks a known reason. V and J calls and clone size are as listed in that table; D and trimming were resolved from the DNA. The sample table records tens of thousands of clones; approximately 74% of these occur just once. Approximately 1.5% of the sample is in the top ten clones.

The receptor chain draws on TRBV6-5 and TRBJ2-1; 8 bases in the junction line up with TRBD2. The sequence was collected from a human donor who received a COVID-19 vaccine. The sequences come from CD4+ T cells from PBMCs cultured with HCoV-229E spike peptides, collected before COVID-19 vaccination. According to the study, the label for this sample's cell subset or site signals: HCoV-229E spike overlapping peptide pool stimulation. The bases are TGTGCCAGCTGTTACGGACGGGGGGGTTACTACAATGAGCAGTTCTTC. Its protein product is CASCYGRGGYYNEQFF.